This T cell receptor (beta chain) was identified in a study of CD8 T cells in ankylosing spondylitis (dated by TCRdb to 2016 to 2017). Regarding the research as a whole: T cell receptor beta repertoires were profiled in healthy donors and ankylosing spondylitis patients so that disease-linked TCR variants could be found. In total, the full study cohort was made up of roughly 110 healthy donors and about two dozen ankylosing spondylitis patients. Peripheral blood was sampled, and synovial fluid was also collected from ankylosing spondylitis patients. General study outcomes and caveats: Blood from ankylosing spondylitis patients appeared to be characterized by a TCR beta motif made up of about 8 highly homologous amino acid variants. According to the report, matched synovial fluid samples from ankylosing spondylitis patients were significantly enriched for the disease-linked clones. A CD8+ phenotype was shown by the disease-linked clones, which were found at relatively low frequencies in peripheral blood. Some motif variants had previously been reported in the synovial fluid and blood of reactive arthritis patients, which suggests shared mechanisms of disease initiation.

The germline V gene specifies SGHRS as CDR1 and YFSETQ as CDR2. From the cysteine up to the phenylalanine, the CDR3 has a length of 13 residues. The kept DNA is CDR3 alone, 39 bases in frame from the first base. Trimming at the junction amounts to 0 bases on V and 6 bases on J, and the germline ends lie 9 bases apart. Sequenced using an Illumina HiSeq 2500. Quantitative 5'-RACE with molecular barcodes was the method used to prepare the TCR beta libraries. Per the original workflow: A new computational method based on a probabilistic model of VDJ rearrangement was used to identify disease-linked TCR variants. TCRdb's own reprocessing of the public reads used fastp at Q25 and MiXCR and kept productive beta chains. Duplicate CDR3 protein sequences are folded into a single record with the most common DNA and genes. For this entry, the V and J calls and clone size follow TCRdb and not the study's own pipeline. The sample table shows roughly 150,000 distinct CDR3 sequences, and about 7.3% are seen once. Of the sample, around 11% is held by the ten largest clones.

In its sample, this clonotype was seen many times. Its antigen is still unknown. It has no much larger one-base neighbor in the sample; base qualities were not kept. The TCR was taken from a female donor with ankylosing spondylitis or in good health (not recorded which). Source material: blood, either unsorted or a sorted T cell fraction (not recorded which). Recombination linked TRBV5-1 to TRBJ1-2; the D gene is perhaps TRBD1, on 5 matching bases. The DNA sequence is TGCGCCAGCAGCTTGGGACAGTTAGATGGCTACACCTTC. Its coded protein is CASSLGQLDGYTF.